This T cell receptor beta chain was sequenced for a study of T cell responses to AZD1222 COVID-19 vaccine. Using immunoSEQ multiplex PCR, the repertoire was profiled, and TCRdb retains in-frame clones only, with some absent. Here the sample spans approximately 160,000 clones, about 91% being singletons. This clone appeared a few times. Antigen specificity is unknown. Germline V gene sequence: CDR1 SGHTA, CDR2 FQGNSA. The CDR3 is 17 residues long. Trimming took 4 bases from V and 0 from J; bases not matched to a gene: 5. General observations from the study: The study sampled repertoires only after the peak T cell response.

The rearrangement uses TRBV7-2 and TRBJ1-6; 8 positions match TRBD1. This receptor was taken from an adult in good health. The specimen comprised peripheral blood, sampled on day 0 of AZD1222 vaccination. This chain's CDR3 is CASSSYRGSSYNSPLHF. CDR3 sequence (DNA): TGTGCCAGCAGCTCTTACAGGGGGAGCTCCTATAATTCACCCCTCCACTTT. Combining the CDR3 with reference TRBV7-2 and TRBJ1-6 gives the whole variable domain GAGVSQSPSNKVTEKGKDVELRCDPISGHTALYWYRQSLGQGLEFLIYFQGNSAPDKSGLPSDRFSAERTGGSVSTLTIQRTQQEDSAVYLCASSSYRGSSYNSPLHFGNGTRLTVT.